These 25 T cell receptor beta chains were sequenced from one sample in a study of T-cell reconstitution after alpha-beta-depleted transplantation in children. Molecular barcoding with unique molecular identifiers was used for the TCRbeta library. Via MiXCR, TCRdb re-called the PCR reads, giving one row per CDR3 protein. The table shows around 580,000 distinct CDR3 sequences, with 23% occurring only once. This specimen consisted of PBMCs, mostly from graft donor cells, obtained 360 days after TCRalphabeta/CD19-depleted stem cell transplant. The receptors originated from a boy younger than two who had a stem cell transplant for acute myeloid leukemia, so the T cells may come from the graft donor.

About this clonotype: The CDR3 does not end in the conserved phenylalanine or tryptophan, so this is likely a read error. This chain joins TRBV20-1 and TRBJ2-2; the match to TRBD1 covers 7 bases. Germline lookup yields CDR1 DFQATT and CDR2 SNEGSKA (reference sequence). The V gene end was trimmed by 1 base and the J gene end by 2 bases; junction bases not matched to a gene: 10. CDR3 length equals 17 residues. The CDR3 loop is CSARVLEGTVNTGELFV. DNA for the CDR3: TGCAGTGCTAGAGTCCTAGAGGGGACAGTTAACACCGGGGAGCTGTTTGTT.

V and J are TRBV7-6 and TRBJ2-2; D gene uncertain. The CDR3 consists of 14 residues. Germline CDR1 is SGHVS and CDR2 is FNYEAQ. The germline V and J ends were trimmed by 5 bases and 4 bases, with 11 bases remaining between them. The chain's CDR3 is CASSTTYATGELFF. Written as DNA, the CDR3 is TGTGCCAGCAGCACAACATACGCCACCGGGGAGCTGTTTTTT.

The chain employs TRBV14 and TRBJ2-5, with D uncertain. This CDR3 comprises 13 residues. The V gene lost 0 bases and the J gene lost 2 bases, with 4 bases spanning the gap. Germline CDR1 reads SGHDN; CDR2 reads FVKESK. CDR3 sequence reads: CASSQEIQETQYF. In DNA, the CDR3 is TGTGCCAGCAGCCAAGAAATACAAGAGACCCAGTACTTC.

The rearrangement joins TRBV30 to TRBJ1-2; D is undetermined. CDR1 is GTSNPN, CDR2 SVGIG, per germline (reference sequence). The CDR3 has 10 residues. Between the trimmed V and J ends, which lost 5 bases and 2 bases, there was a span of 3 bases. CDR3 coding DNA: TGTGCCTGGCTCAACTATGGCTACACCTTC. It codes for CAWLNYGYTF.

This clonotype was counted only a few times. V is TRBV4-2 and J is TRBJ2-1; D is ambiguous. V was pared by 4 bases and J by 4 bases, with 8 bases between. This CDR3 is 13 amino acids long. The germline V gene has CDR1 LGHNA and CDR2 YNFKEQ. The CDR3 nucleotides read TGTGCCAGCAGCCCCGTCCTTTACAATGAGCAGTTCTTC. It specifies CASSPVLYNEQFF.

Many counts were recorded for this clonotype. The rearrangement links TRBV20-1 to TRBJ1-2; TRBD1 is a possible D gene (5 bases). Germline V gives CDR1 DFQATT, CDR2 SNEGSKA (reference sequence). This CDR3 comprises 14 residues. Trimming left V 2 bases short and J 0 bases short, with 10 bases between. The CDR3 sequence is CSARKETANYGYTF. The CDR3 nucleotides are TGCAGTGCTAGAAAGGAGACAGCTAACTATGGCTACACCTTC.

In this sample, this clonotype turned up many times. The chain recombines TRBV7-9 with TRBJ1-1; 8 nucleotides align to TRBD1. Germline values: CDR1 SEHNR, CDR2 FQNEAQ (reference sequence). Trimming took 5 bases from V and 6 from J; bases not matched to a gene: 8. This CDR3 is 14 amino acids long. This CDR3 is CASSPRGQGPEAFF. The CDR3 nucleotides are TGTGCCAGCAGCCCCAGAGGACAGGGTCCTGAAGCTTTCTTT.

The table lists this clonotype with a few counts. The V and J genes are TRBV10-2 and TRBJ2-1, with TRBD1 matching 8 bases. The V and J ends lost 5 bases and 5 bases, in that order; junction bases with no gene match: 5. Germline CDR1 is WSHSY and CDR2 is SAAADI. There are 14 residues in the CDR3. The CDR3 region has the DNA TGCGCCAGCAGTCGACAGGGGTCGGACAATGAGCAGTTCTTC. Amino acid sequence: CASSRQGSDNEQFF.

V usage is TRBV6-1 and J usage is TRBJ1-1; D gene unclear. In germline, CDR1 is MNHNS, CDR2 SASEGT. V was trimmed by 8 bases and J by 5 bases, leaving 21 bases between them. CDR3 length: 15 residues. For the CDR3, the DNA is TGTGCCAGCTCCGGGAAAGGGCCGACGGGAACTGAAGCTTTCTTT. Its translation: CASSGKGPTGTEAFF.

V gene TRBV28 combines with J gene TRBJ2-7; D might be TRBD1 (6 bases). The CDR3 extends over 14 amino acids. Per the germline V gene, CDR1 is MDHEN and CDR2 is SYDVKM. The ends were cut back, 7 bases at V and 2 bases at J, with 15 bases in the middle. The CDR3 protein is CASMGDKPPYEQYV. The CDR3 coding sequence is TGTGCCAGCATGGGGGACAAACCCCCCTACGAGCAGTACGTC.

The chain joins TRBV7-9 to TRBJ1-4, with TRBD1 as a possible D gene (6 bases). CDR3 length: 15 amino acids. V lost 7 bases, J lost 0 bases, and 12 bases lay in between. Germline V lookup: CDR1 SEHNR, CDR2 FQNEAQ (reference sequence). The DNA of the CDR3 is TGTGCCAGCACAGGGGTTCACTCAACTAATGAAAAACTGTTTTTT. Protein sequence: CASTGVHSTNEKLFF.

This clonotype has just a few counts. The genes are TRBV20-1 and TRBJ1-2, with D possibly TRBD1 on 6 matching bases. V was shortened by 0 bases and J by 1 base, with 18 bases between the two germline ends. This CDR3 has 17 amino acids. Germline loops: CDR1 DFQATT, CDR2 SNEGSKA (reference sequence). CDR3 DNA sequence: TGCAGTGCTAGAGACCTAATTCGACAGGTGGTTAACTATGGCTACACCTTC. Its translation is CSARDLIRQVVNYGYTF.

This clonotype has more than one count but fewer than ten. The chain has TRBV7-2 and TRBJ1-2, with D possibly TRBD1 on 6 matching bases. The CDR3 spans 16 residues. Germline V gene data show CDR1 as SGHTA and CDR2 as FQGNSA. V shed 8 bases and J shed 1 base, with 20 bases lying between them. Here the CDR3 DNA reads TGTGCCAGCTGGTCGGACAGCTTCAGGCTTAACTATGGCTACACCTTC. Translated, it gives CASWSDSFRLNYGYTF. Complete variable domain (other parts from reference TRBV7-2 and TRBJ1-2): GAGVSQSPSNKVTEKGKDVELRCDPISGHTALYWYRQSLGQGLEFLIYFQGNSAPDKSGLPSDRFSAERTGGSVSTLTIQRTQQEDSAVYLCASWSDSFRLNYGYTFGSGTRLTVV.

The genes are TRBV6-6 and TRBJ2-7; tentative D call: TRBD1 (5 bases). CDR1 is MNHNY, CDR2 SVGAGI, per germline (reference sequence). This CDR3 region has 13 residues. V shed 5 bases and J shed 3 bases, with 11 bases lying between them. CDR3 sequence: CASSHRQFYEQYF. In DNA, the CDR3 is TGTGCCAGCAGTCACAGACAGTTCTACGAGCAGTACTTC.

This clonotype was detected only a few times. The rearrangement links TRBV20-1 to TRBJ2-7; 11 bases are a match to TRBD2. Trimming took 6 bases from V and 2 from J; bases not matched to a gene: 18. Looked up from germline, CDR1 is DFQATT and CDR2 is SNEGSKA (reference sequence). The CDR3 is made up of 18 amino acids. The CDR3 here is CSAVTLFPGLAEAYEQYV. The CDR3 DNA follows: TGCAGTGCCGTAACTCTGTTTCCGGGACTAGCGGAGGCCTACGAGCAGTACGTC.

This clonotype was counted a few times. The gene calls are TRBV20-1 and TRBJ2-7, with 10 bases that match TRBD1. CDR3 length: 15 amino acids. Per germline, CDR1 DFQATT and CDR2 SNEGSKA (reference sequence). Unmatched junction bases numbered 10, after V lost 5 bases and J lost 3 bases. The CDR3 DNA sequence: TGCAGTGCTCAATCCCGGGACAGGGGTTTCTACGAGCAGTACGTC. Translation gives CSAQSRDRGFYEQYV.

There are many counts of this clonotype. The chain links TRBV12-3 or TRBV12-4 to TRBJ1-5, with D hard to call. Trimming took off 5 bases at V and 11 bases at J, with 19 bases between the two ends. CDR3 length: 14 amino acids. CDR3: CASSDPWSAASQHF. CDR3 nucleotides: TGTGCCAGCAGTGACCCTTGGTCAGCGGCATCCCAGCATTTT.

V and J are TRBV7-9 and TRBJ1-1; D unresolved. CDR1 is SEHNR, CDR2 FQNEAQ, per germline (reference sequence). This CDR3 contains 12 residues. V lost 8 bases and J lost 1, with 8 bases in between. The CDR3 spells CASGSPNTEAFF. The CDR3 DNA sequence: TGTGCCAGCGGAAGCCCGAACACTGAAGCTTTCTTT.

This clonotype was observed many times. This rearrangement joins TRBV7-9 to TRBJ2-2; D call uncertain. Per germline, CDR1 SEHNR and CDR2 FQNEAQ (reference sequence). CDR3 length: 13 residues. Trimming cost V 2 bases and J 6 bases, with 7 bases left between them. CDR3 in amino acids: CASSLSPPGELFF. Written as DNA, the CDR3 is TGTGCCAGCAGCTTATCCCCGCCCGGGGAGCTGTTTTTT.

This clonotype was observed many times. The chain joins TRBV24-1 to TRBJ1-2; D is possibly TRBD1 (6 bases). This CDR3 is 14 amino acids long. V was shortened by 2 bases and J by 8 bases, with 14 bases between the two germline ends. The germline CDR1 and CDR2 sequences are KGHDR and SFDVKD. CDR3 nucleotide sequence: TGTGCCACCAGTGATTCCCGGGACACCGGAGGCTACACCTTC. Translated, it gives CATSDSRDTGGYTF.

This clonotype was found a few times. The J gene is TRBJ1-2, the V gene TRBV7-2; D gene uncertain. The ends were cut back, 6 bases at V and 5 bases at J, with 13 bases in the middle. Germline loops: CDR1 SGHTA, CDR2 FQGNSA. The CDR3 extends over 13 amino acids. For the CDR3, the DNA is TGTGCCAGCAGTGTCGGACGGAGATATGGCTACACCTTC. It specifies CASSVGRRYGYTF.

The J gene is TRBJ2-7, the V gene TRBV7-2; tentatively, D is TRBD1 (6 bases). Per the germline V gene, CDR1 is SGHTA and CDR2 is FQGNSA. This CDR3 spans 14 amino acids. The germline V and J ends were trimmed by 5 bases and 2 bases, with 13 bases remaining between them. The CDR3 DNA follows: TGTGCCAGCAGCCCTCCTGACAGGCCCTACGAGCAGTACTTC. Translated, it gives CASSPPDRPYEQYF.

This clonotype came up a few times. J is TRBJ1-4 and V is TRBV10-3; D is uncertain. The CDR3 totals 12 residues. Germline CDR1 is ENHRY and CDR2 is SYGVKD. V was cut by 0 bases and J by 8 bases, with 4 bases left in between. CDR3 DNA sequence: TGTGCCATCAGTGAGTCGGTGGAAAAACTGTTTTTT. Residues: CAISESVEKLFF.

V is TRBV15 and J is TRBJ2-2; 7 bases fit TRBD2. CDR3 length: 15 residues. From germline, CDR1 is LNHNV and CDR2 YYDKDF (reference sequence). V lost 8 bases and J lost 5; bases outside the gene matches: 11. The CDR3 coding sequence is TGTGCCACCGGAGCGGGGAACGTATGGACCGGGGAGCTGTTTTTT. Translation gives CATGAGNVWTGELFF.

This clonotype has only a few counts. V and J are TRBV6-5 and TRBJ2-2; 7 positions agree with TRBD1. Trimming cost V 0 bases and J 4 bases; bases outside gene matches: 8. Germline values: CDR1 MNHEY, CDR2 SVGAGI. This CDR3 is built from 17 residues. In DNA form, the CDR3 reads TGTGCCAGCAGTTACTCGGCCAGGGGGACATTCACCGGGGAGCTGTTTTTT. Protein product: CASSYSARGTFTGELFF.